This passage covers 13 T cell receptor beta chains from one sample sequenced in a study of OX40 agonist ivuxolimab in advanced cancers. Sequenced by immunoSEQ multiplex PCR; TCRdb stores in-frame clones only, minus some. Of tens of thousands of clones listed, less than 85% are singletons. This sample comprised CD4+ or CD8+ T cells sorted from blood, obtained in a trial of the OX40 agonist ivuxolimab. These receptors were collected from an adult with an advanced solid tumor such as melanoma, head and neck, liver or kidney cancer.

This clone has a handful of counts. J is TRBJ2-7 and V is TRBV5-1, with no clear D. Germline loops: CDR1 SGHRS, CDR2 YFSETQ. Trimming stripped 0 bases from V and 6 bases from J, with 13 bases between. The CDR3 loop spans 14 amino acids. This CDR3 is CASSLGLPATEQYF. CDR3 DNA: TGCGCCAGCAGCTTGGGACTTCCAGCGACCGAGCAGTACTTC.

The chain links TRBV30 to TRBJ2-7; D is possibly TRBD1 (6 bases). The CDR3 length is 13 residues. CDR1 is GTSNPN and CDR2 is SVGIG in the germline V gene (reference sequence). V was clipped by 2 bases and J by 4 bases, with 12 bases between them. The DNA of the CDR3 is TGTGCCTGGAGTAAGGGGGAGAGATACGAGCAGTACTTC. Amino acids: CAWSKGERYEQYF. The full variable domain, completed using reference TRBV30 and TRBJ2-7, is SQTIHQWPATLVQPVGSPLSLECTVEGTSNPNLYWYRQAAGRGLQLLFYSVGIGQISSEVPQNLSASRPQDRQFILSSKKLLLSDSGFYLCAWSKGERYEQYFGPGTRLTVT.

The genes are TRBV7-9 and TRBJ2-3, with 10 nucleotides matching TRBD2. The CDR3 is made up of 16 amino acids. Trimming removed 1 base from V and 2 bases from J; junction bases left unmatched: 3. Per the germline V gene, CDR1 is SEHNR and CDR2 is FQNEAQ (reference sequence). CDR3 nucleotides: TGTGCCAGCAGCTTAGTGCTAGCGGGAGTCACAGATACGCAGTATTTT. Protein sequence: CASSLVLAGVTDTQYF.

The V gene is TRBV18, the J gene TRBJ1-2; 9 bases map to TRBD1. Germline V gene lookup returns CDR1 KGHSH and CDR2 LQKENI. The CDR3 is 14 residues long. V was pared by 3 bases and J by 2 bases, with 1 base of the junction left unmatched. The CDR3 loop is CASSPGTGNYGYTF. CDR3 bases: TGTGCCAGCTCACCTGGGACAGGGAACTATGGCTACACCTTC.

The gene calls are TRBV7-6 and TRBJ2-7; D remains unclear. This CDR3 region has 15 residues. V dropped 5 bases and J dropped 0 bases, with 14 bases sitting between them. Germline-derived CDR1 and CDR2 are SGHVS and FNYEAQ. The CDR3 region has the DNA TGTGCCAGCAGCCCCCAGACACAGAGCTCCTACGAGCAGTACTTC. Amino acid sequence: CASSPQTQSSYEQYF.

The chain uses TRBV28 and TRBJ2-5, with 10 bases identical to TRBD2. The CDR3 contains 16 residues. Germline-derived CDR1 and CDR2 are MDHEN and SYDVKM. With 5 bases clipped from V and 4 bases from J, the junction kept 10 bases outside the gene matches. The CDR3 loop reads CASSLAGARGTETQYF. The CDR3, as DNA: TGTGCCAGCAGTCTAGCGGGGGCGCGGGGTACAGAGACCCAGTACTTC.

The chain carries TRBV7-9 and TRBJ1-2; D is undetermined. Germline CDR1 and CDR2: SEHNR and FQNEAQ (reference sequence). The CDR3 extends over 14 amino acids. The germline V and J ends were trimmed by 2 bases and 2 bases, with 9 bases remaining between them. The CDR3 nucleotides are TGTGCCAGCAGCTTAATTCAGATCAACTATGGCTACACCTTC. It codes for CASSLIQINYGYTF.

The chain recombines TRBV18 with TRBJ2-7; possibly TRBD2 for D (6 bases). Per the germline V gene, CDR1 is KGHSH and CDR2 is LQKENI. Between the trimmed V and J ends, which lost 4 bases and 2 bases, there was a span of 9 bases. The CDR3 contains 13 residues. The CDR3 loop is CASSLRETYEQYF. In nucleotides, the CDR3 is TGTGCCAGCTCACTCCGGGAGACCTACGAGCAGTACTTC.

This clone was seen a single time. This chain links TRBV4-3 with TRBJ1-2; 7 bases match TRBD1. This CDR3 region has 14 residues. Germline CDR1 is LGHNA and CDR2 is YSLEER. V lost 0 bases to trimming and J lost 7 bases; unmatched junction nucleotides: 5. In DNA form, the CDR3 reads TGCGCCAGCAGCCAAGAAGGGGGCGGTGGTGGCTACACCTTC. Encoded protein: CASSQEGGGGGYTF.

V and J are TRBV30 and TRBJ2-3; TRBD1 or TRBD2 may be the D gene (5 bases each). Between the trimmed V and J ends, which lost 5 bases and 6 bases, there was a span of 9 bases. The CDR3 contains 11 residues. Germline values: CDR1 GTSNPN, CDR2 SVGIG (reference sequence). CDR3 nucleotide sequence: TGTGCCTGGGGGGGTTGGGATACGCAGTATTTT. Residues: CAWGGWDTQYF. Drawing the rest from reference TRBV30 and TRBJ2-3, the complete variable domain is SQTIHQWPATLVQPVGSPLSLECTVEGTSNPNLYWYRQAAGRGLQLLFYSVGIGQISSEVPQNLSASRPQDRQFILSSKKLLLSDSGFYLCAWGGWDTQYFGPGTRLTVL.

This clone has a single count. This sequence joins TRBV6-5 and TRBJ1-2, with D uncertain. The germline V and J ends were trimmed by 6 bases and 8 bases, with 13 bases remaining between them. CDR3 length equals 12 residues. Germline V gene data show CDR1 as MNHEY and CDR2 as SVGAGI. The CDR3 here is CASSNPREGYTF. DNA of the CDR3: TGTGCCAGCAGCAACCCTCGGGAGGGCTACACCTTC.

This sequence joins TRBV11-2 and TRBJ2-1; TRBD1 is a possible D gene (6 bases). CDR1 is SGHAT and CDR2 is FQNNGV in the germline V gene. The V end lost 5 bases, the J end lost 6 bases, and 11 bases lay between the germline ends. CDR3 length equals 13 residues. CDR3 DNA: TGTGCCAGCAGCCCAATAGGGGGCAATGAGCAGTTCTTC. Protein product: CASSPIGGNEQFF. The full variable domain, rest sourced from reference TRBV11-2 and TRBJ2-1, is EAGVAQSPRYKIIEKRQSVAFWCNPISGHATLYWYQQILGQGPKLLIQFQNNGVVDDSQLPKDRFSAERLKGVDSTLKIQPAKLEDSAVYLCASSPIGGNEQFFGPGTRLTVL.

This chain connects TRBV4-3 to TRBJ2-7; D is possibly TRBD1 (5 bases). The CDR3 is 15 amino acids. Trimming took 0 bases from V and 6 from J, leaving 15 bases between them. CDR1 and CDR2 (germline): LGHNA, YSLEER. CDR3: CASSQDLDTRVEQYF. The DNA of the CDR3 is TGCGCCAGCAGCCAAGACCTGGACACCCGGGTCGAGCAGTACTTC.